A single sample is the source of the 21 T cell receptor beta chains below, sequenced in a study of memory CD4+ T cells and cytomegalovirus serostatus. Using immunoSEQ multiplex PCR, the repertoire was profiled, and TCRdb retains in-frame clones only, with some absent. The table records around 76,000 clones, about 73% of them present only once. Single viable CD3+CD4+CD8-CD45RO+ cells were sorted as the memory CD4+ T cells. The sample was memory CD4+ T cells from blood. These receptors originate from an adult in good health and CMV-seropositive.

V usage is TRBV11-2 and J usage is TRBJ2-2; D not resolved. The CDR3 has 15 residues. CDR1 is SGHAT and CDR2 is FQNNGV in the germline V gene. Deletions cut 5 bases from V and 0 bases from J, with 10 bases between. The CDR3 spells CASSARIANTGELFF. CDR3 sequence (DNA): TGTGCCAGCAGCGCCCGGATAGCGAACACCGGGGAGCTGTTTTTT.

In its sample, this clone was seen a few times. The CDR3 DNA reads TGTGCCAGCACGTCAGGGTACACAGATACGCAGTATTTT. Its protein product is CASTSGYTDTQYF. The V gene is TRBV2, the J gene TRBJ2-3; TRBD1 is a possible D gene (5 bases). CDR1 SNHLY and CDR2 FYNNEI come from the germline V gene. Between the trimmed V and J ends, which lost 7 bases and 2 bases, there was a span of 10 bases. There are 13 residues in the CDR3.

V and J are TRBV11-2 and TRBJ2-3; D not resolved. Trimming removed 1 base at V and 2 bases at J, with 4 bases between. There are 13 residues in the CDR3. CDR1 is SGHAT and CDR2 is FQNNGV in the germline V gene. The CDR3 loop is CASSLGYTDTQYF. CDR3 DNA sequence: TGTGCCAGCAGCTTAGGTTACACAGATACGCAGTATTTT.

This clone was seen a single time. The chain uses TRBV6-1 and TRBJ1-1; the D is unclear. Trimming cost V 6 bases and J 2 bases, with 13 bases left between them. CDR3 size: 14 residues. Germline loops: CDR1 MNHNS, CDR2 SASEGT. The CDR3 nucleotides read TGTGCCAGCAGCCCGGACGGGAGCAACACTGAAGCTTTCTTT. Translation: CASSPDGSNTEAFF.

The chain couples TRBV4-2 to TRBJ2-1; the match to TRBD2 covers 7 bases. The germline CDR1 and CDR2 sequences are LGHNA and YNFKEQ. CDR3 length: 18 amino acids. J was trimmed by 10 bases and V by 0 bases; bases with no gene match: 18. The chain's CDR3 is CASSQDSPSAAREDEQFF. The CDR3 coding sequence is TGTGCCAGCAGCCAAGATTCCCCATCGGCGGCCCGGGAGGACGAGCAGTTCTTC.

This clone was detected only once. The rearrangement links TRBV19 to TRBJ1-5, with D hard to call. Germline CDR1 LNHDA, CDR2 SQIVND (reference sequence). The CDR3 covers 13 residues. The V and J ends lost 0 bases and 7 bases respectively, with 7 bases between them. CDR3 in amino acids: CASSIDPDQPQHF. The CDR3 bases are TGTGCCAGTAGTATAGATCCGGACCAGCCCCAGCATTTT.

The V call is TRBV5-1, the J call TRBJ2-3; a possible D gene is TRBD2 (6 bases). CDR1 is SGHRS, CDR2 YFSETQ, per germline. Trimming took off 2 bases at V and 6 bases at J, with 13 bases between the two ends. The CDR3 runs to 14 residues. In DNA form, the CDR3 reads TGCGCCAGCAGCTTCGGGGGAGGCGGGGATACGCAGTATTTT. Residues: CASSFGGGGDTQYF.

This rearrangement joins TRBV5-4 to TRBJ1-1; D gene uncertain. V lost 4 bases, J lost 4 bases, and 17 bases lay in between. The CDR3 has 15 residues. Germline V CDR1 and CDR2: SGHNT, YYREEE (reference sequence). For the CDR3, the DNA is TGTGCCAGCAGCATAAGGGCGCCGGCGGGCACTGAAGCTTTCTTT. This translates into CASSIRAPAGTEAFF. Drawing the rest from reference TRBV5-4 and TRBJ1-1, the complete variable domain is ETGVTQSPTHLIKTRGQQVTLRCSSQSGHNTVSWYQQALGQGPQFIFQYYREEENGRGNFPPRFSGLQFPNYSSELNVNALELDDSALYLCASSIRAPAGTEAFFGQGTRLTVV.

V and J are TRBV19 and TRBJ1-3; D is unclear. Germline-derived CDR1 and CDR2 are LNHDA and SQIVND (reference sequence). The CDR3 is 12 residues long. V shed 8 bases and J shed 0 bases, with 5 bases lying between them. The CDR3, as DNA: TGTGCCAGTGCGCGCTCTGGAAACACCATATATTTT. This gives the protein CASARSGNTIYF. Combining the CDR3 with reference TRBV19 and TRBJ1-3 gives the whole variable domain DGGITQSPKYLFRKEGQNVTLSCEQNLNHDAMYWYRQDPGQGLRLIYYSQIVNDFQKGDIAEGYSVSREKKESFPLTVTSAQKNPTAFYLCASARSGNTIYFGEGSWLTVV.

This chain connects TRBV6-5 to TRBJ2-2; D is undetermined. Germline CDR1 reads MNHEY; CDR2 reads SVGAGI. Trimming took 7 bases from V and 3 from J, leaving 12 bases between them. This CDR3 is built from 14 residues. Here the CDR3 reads CASTQSRDTGELFF. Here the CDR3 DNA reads TGTGCCAGCACCCAATCACGGGACACCGGGGAGCTGTTTTTT.

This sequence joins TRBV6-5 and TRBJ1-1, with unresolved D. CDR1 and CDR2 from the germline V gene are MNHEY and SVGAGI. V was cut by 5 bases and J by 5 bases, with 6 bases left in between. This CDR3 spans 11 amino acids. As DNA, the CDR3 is TGTGCCAGCAGTGGCCGGACTGAAGCTTTCTTT. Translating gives CASSGRTEAFF.

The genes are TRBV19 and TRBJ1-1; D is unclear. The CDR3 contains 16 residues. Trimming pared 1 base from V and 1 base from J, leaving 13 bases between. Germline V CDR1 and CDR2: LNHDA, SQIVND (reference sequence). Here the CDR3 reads CASSIVGTRSNTEAFF. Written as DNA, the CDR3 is TGTGCCAGTAGTATAGTGGGTACGAGGTCGAACACTGAAGCTTTCTTT.

In nucleotides, the CDR3 is TGCGCCAGCAGCTCAATTCCGGGACTAGCGGGAGTTAACGACAATGAGCAGTTCTTC. Its translation is CASSSIPGLAGVNDNEQFF. V and J are TRBV5-1 and TRBJ2-1; TRBD2 matches 14 bases. The CDR3 contains 19 residues. V lost 3 bases and J lost 5; bases outside the gene matches: 13. CDR1 and CDR2 (germline): SGHRS, YFSETQ.

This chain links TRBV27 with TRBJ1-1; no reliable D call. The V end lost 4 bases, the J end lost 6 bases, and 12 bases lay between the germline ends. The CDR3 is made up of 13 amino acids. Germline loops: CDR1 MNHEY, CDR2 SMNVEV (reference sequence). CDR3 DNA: TGTGCCAGCAGTTCTGAGGGCGGCGCTGAAGCTTTCTTT. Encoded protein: CASSSEGGAEAFF.

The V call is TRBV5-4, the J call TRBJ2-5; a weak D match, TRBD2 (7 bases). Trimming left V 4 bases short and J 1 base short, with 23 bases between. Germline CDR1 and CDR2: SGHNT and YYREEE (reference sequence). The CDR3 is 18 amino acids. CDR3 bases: TGTGCCAGCAGCCCTGGGGCGGGGGCCGATCTAGCCCAAGAGACCCAGTACTTC. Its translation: CASSPGAGADLAQETQYF.

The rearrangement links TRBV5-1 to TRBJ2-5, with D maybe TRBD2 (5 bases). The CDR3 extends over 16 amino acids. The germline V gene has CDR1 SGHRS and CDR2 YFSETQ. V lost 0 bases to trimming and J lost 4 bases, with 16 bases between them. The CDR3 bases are TGCGCCAGCAGCTTGGCGGGCCCTCGGGGTAGAGAGACCCAGTACTTC. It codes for CASSLAGPRGRETQYF.

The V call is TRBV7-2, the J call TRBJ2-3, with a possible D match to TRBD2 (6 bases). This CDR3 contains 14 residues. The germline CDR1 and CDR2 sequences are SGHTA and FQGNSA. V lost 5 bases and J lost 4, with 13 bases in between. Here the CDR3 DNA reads TGTGCCAGCAGCGGGGACTCCCCGGCAGATACGCAGTATTTT. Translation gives CASSGDSPADTQYF.

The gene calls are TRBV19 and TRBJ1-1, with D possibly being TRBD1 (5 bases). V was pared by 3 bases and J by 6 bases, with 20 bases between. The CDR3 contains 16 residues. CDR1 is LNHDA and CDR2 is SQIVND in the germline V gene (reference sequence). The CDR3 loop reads CASSIYGAILNSEAFF. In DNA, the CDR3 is TGTGCCAGTAGTATCTATGGGGCGATACTAAATTCTGAAGCTTTCTTT.

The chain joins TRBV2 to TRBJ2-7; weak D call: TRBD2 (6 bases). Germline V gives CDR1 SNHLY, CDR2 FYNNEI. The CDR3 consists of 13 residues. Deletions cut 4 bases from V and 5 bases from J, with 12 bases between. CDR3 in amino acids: CASSVGLGDEQYV. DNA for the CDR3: TGTGCCAGCAGTGTGGGACTCGGCGACGAGCAGTACGTC.

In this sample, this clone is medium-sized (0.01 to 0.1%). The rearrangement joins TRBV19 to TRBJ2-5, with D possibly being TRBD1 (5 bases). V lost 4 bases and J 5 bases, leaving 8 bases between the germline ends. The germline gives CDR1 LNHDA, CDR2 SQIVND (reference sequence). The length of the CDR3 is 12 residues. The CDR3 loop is CASSTHRETQYF. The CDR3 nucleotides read TGTGCCAGTAGTACCCACAGGGAGACCCAGTACTTC.

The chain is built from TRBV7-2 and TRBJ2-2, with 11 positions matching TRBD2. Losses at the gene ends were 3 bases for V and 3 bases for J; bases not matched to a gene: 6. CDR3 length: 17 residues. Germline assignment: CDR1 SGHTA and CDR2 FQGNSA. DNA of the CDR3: TGTGCCAGCAGCTTTCCTAGCGGGAGGCCCTACACCGGGGAGCTGTTTTTT. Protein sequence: CASSFPSGRPYTGELFF.